These 16 T cell receptor beta chains were all obtained from the same sample, sequenced in a study of regulatory T cells in long-lasting Graves disease. Time point described: newly diagnosed GD, antithyroid drugs for less than 3 months. PBMCs were the source of the RNA used for TCR sequencing. Libraries of TCR beta came from iRepertoire HTBI primers plus Arm-PCR of CDR3 regions. TCRdb independently ran MiXCR on the multiplex PCR reads; one entry per CDR3 protein. The table shows approximately 540,000 distinct CDR3 sequences, with about 12% occurring only once. The sample was also reused in another study, on T cells in Graves' hyperthyroidism and ophthalmopathy.

The starting material was peripheral blood mononuclear cells (PBMCs), obtained at new diagnosis, from a patient treated with antithyroid drugs. The receptors were gathered from a woman under 40 with Graves disease.

This clonotype showed up many times. The chain has TRBV20-1 and TRBJ2-7, with D unresolved. Germline lookup yields CDR1 DFQATT and CDR2 SNEGSKA (reference sequence). This CDR3 comprises 14 residues. The V and J ends lost 3 bases and 0 bases respectively, with 12 bases between them. The CDR3 nucleotides read TGCAGTGCTAGCCCTCTGGAGCACTCCTACGAGCAGTACTTC. Translation: CSASPLEHSYEQYF.

In its sample, this clonotype was seen many times. This chain uses TRBV2 with TRBJ1-4; weak D call: TRBD1 (5 bases). The CDR3 has 12 amino acids. The germline V gene has CDR1 SNHLY and CDR2 FYNNEI. V gave up 4 bases and J gave up 11 bases, with 11 bases separating them. The CDR3 DNA sequence: TGTGCCAGCAGTGCGGGACCGCCCAAACTGTTTTTT. Encoded protein: CASSAGPPKLFF.

In this sample, this clonotype turned up many times. This chain uses TRBV19 with TRBJ1-2; no reliable D call. Trimming removed 5 bases at V and 0 bases at J, with 4 bases between. Per the germline V gene, CDR1 is LNHDA and CDR2 is SQIVND (reference sequence). The CDR3 runs to 12 residues. The CDR3 bases are TGTGCCAGTAGTGTCACTAACTATGGCTACACCTTC. Protein sequence: CASSVTNYGYTF.

This chain connects TRBV12-3 or TRBV12-4 to TRBJ2-3; 12 bases fit TRBD1. There are 19 residues in the CDR3. V lost 2 bases to trimming and J lost 4 bases; unmatched junction nucleotides: 13. For the CDR3, the DNA is TGTGCCAGCAGTTTATCGGGACAGGGGGCCTTAAACCCCCCAGATACGCAGTATTTT. This encodes CASSLSGQGALNPPDTQYF.

This clonotype was seen ten or more times. The V and J genes are TRBV4-1 and TRBJ2-5; perhaps TRBD1 as D (6 bases). This CDR3 is built from 15 residues. Looked up from germline, CDR1 is MGHRA and CDR2 is YSYEKL. The V and J ends lost 3 bases and 5 bases respectively, with 16 bases between them. The CDR3 DNA reads as TGCGCCAGCAGCCACGAACAGGGCATAATGGAGACCCAGTACTTC. Encoded protein: CASSHEQGIMETQYF.

This sequence joins TRBV7-8 and TRBJ1-4; D gene uncertain. The germline gives CDR1 SGHVS, CDR2 FQNEAQ. V shed 6 bases and J shed 2 bases, with 10 bases lying between them. The CDR3 is made up of 14 amino acids. CDR3 amino acids: CASRAVPTNEKLFF. CDR3 nucleotides: TGTGCCAGCAGGGCGGTTCCGACTAATGAAAAACTGTTTTTT.

Concerning this clonotype itself: A far larger clone is a single base away, which makes a read error likely. The chain uses TRBV12-3 or TRBV12-4 and TRBJ2-1; 8 nucleotides align to TRBD1. The CDR3 runs to 17 residues. Unmatched junction bases numbered 16, after V lost 2 bases and J lost 10 bases. Here the CDR3 reads CASSLRNPGTGAYEQFF. As DNA, the CDR3 is TGTGCCAGCAGTTTAAGAAACCCCGGGACAGGCGCCTACGAGCAGTTCTTC.

Many counts were recorded for this clonotype. The chain recombines TRBV12-3 or TRBV12-4 with TRBJ1-3, with TRBD1 as a possible D gene (5 bases). V was trimmed by 5 bases and J by 2 bases, leaving 13 bases between them. CDR3 length: 15 amino acids. The CDR3 DNA is TGTGCCAGCAGTGTGGGACGAAAAGCTGGAAACACCATATATTTT. It is translated as CASSVGRKAGNTIYF.

This clonotype was seen many times. This sequence joins TRBV2 and TRBJ1-5, with D maybe TRBD1 (6 bases). V lost 3 bases and J 10 bases, leaving 19 bases between the germline ends. The CDR3 length is 15 residues. The germline V gene has CDR1 SNHLY and CDR2 FYNNEI. The CDR3 loop reads CASSEGAGRSGPQHF. CDR3 nucleotides: TGTGCCAGCAGTGAGGGGGCGGGGAGGTCAGGCCCCCAGCATTTT.

The table lists this clonotype with many counts. The chain is built from TRBV11-2 and TRBJ2-7, with 8 bases identical to TRBD1. The CDR3 has 15 residues. Germline CDR1 is SGHAT and CDR2 is FQNNGV. With 5 bases clipped from V and 0 bases from J, the junction kept 6 bases outside the gene matches. CDR3 residues: CASSGGTGVSYEQYF. CDR3 sequence (DNA): TGTGCCAGCAGCGGCGGGACAGGAGTCTCCTACGAGCAGTACTTC.

This clonotype was recorded many times. V usage is TRBV2 and J usage is TRBJ2-5; 9 bases align to TRBD1. V was clipped by 2 bases and J by 2 bases; unmatched bases: 6. The CDR3 sequence is 16 residues long. CDR1 is SNHLY, CDR2 FYNNEI, per germline. The chain's CDR3 is CASSEYRGPVQETQYF. Written as DNA, the CDR3 is TGTGCCAGCAGTGAATACAGGGGGCCGGTACAAGAGACCCAGTACTTC.

The V and J genes are TRBV27 and TRBJ1-2; 8 positions match TRBD1. Trimming removed 4 bases from V and 6 bases from J; junction bases left unmatched: 7. Germline V CDR1 and CDR2: MNHEY, SMNVEV (reference sequence). The CDR3 contains 14 residues. Here the CDR3 reads CASSYKQGGNGYTF. CDR3 bases: TGTGCCAGCAGTTATAAACAGGGGGGAAATGGCTACACCTTC.

Here the CDR3 reads CASSAGLAGETDTQYF. The CDR3 DNA sequence: TGTGCCAGCAGCGCAGGACTAGCGGGAGAGACAGATACGCAGTATTTT. The chain employs TRBV9 and TRBJ2-3; 13 positions agree with TRBD2. Trimming took 3 bases from V and 3 from J; bases not matched to a gene: 4. CDR1 and CDR2 (germline): SGDLS, YYNGEE. The CDR3 has 16 amino acids. Supplemented by reference TRBV9 and TRBJ2-3, the full variable domain reads DSGVTQTPKHLITATGQRVTLRCSPRSGDLSVYWYQQSLDQGLQFLIQYYNGEERAKGNILERFSAQQFPDLHSELNLSSLELGDSALYFCASSAGLAGETDTQYFGPGTRLTVL.

This clonotype was recorded many times. This CDR3 is CASSLIIWTSSDNEQFF. For the CDR3, the DNA is TGTGCCAGCAGCTTAATAATTTGGACTAGCTCGGATAATGAGCAGTTCTTC. The V call is TRBV7-8, the J call TRBJ2-1, with 8 positions matching TRBD2. The germline gives CDR1 SGHVS, CDR2 FQNEAQ. CDR3 length: 17 residues. The junction had 13 bases not matched to a gene; V was cut back by 2 bases and J by 7 bases.

The sample holds many counts of this clonotype. The rearrangement links TRBV11-3 to TRBJ2-5; D may correspond to TRBD1 or TRBD2 (5 bases each). Germline CDR1 is SGHNT and CDR2 is YENEEA. The CDR3 runs 15 residues. V lost 5 bases and J lost 4, with 17 bases in between. The CDR3 is CASSPPGTTLETQYF. CDR3 nucleotides: TGTGCCAGCAGCCCCCCCGGGACGACGTTAGAGACCCAGTACTTC.

The rearrangement joins TRBV6-2 or TRBV6-3 to TRBJ2-6, with 8 bases that match TRBD2. The length of the CDR3 is 17 residues. Losses at the gene ends were 7 bases for V and 2 bases for J; bases not matched to a gene: 10. Germline V gene data show CDR1 as MNHEY and CDR2 as SVGEGT. The CDR3 sequence: CASTPHPGLAGANVLTF. CDR3 nucleotide sequence: TGTGCCAGCACCCCTCACCCGGGACTAGCTGGGGCCAACGTCCTGACTTTC.